One and the same sample provided the 24 T cell receptor beta chains below, sequenced in a study of human T cells and chemical hapten exposure. Time point reported: pre-sensitization, week 0. Treatment here: therapeutic diphenylcyclopropenone sensitization with weekly scalp DPC. TCRdb called the RACE reads again in MiXCR, with one record for every CDR3 protein. The sample carries about 260,000 distinct CDR3 sequences, more than 6.5% recorded once. Sequenced material: whole blood, taken in connection with sensitization to the hapten diphenylcyclopropenone (DPC). These receptors came from a woman aged 40-49 years with alopecia areata. Some clones in this sample may be carry-over from other donors' samples.

A few counts support this clonotype. The chain combines TRBV9 with TRBJ2-1; D possibly corresponds to TRBD2 (5 bases). The CDR3 loop spans 15 amino acids. Germline CDR1 is SGDLS and CDR2 is YYNGEE. V was cut by 4 bases and J by 4 bases, with 15 bases left in between. The CDR3 here is CASSPRARDYNEQFF. CDR3 bases: TGTGCCAGCAGCCCCCGGGCCCGGGATTACAATGAGCAGTTCTTC.

The rearrangement joins TRBV20-1 to TRBJ1-2; no reliable D call. Germline V gene sequence: CDR1 DFQATT, CDR2 SNEGSKA (reference sequence). The germline V and J ends were trimmed by 4 bases and 4 bases, with 10 bases remaining between them. The CDR3 extends over 12 amino acids. As DNA, the CDR3 is TGCAGTGCTACTAGGCAGACCTATGGCTACACCTTC. Translated: CSATRQTYGYTF.

This clonotype was picked up a small number of times. The chain combines TRBV11-2 with TRBJ2-1; the D is unclear. The CDR3 spans 14 residues. The germline V gene encodes CDR1 SGHAT and CDR2 FQNNGV. Between the trimmed V and J ends, which lost 4 bases and 10 bases, there was a span of 17 bases. In nucleotides, the CDR3 is TGTGCCAGCAGCTCGACCCTACCAGCGATAGAGCAGTTCTTC. This sequence encodes CASSSTLPAIEQFF.

The gene calls are TRBV7-9 and TRBJ1-1, with no clear D. V was trimmed by 1 base and J by 4 bases, leaving 7 bases between them. The CDR3 length is 13 residues. Germline lookup yields CDR1 SEHNR and CDR2 FQNEAQ (reference sequence). CDR3 in amino acids: CASSLVAGTEAFF. The CDR3 DNA reads TGTGCCAGCAGCTTAGTAGCGGGCACTGAAGCTTTCTTT.

J is TRBJ2-1 and V is TRBV12-3 or TRBV12-4; D remains unclear. The CDR3 is 14 amino acids. V dropped 3 bases and J dropped 2 bases, with 8 bases sitting between them. The CDR3 region has the DNA TGTGCCAGCAGTTTGGGAAATGCCTACAATGAGCAGTTCTTC. It codes for CASSLGNAYNEQFF.

This clonotype was observed many times. The chain combines TRBV7-2 with TRBJ2-7; D not certain. V gave up 3 bases and J gave up 7 bases, with 10 bases separating them. There are 12 residues in the CDR3. Germline CDR1 SGHTA, CDR2 FQGNSA. The CDR3, as DNA: TGTGCCAGCAGCTTCTATCTGAGAGAGCAGTACTTC. Translation: CASSFYLREQYF.

This sequence joins TRBV10-3 and TRBJ2-5, with 8 bases matching TRBD2. In germline, CDR1 is ENHRY, CDR2 SYGVKD. The CDR3 length is 14 residues. Germline trimming cut 9 bases from V and 3 bases from J; bases unmatched to any gene: 9. CDR3 amino acids: CAINSGTGKETQYF. DNA of the CDR3: TGTGCCATTAATAGCGGGACGGGAAAAGAGACCCAGTACTTC.

In this sample, this clonotype turned up many times. The chain combines TRBV12-3 or TRBV12-4 with TRBJ1-1, with a weak D call TRBD1 (6 bases). CDR3 length equals 14 residues. Deletions cut 9 bases from V and 8 bases from J, with 22 bases between. The CDR3 nucleotides read TGTGCCAGTTTTCGCGCCGGGGGCGTGGCGGAAGCTTTCTTT. Its translation is CASFRAGGVAEAFF.

This clonotype has only a few counts. One junction end does not reproduce the germline sequence, and a read error may be involved. This CDR3 is CASSHQFSGTYLYEQYF. The CDR3, as DNA: TGCGCCAGTAGCCACCAATTTTCCGGGACTTACCTCTACGAGCAGTACTTC. The chain has TRBV4-1 and TRBJ2-7, with D perhaps TRBD2 (6 bases). Germline V CDR1 and CDR2: MGHRA, YSYEKL. The CDR3 sequence is 17 residues long.

The table lists this clonotype with a count of one. One junction end disagrees with the germline gene, perhaps due to a read error. The CDR3 DNA follows: TGTGCCAGCAGGACTGGGGGTCTAGGTTATAGCAATCAGTCCCAGCATTTT. Its protein is CASRTGGLGYSNQSQHF. The chain uses TRBV27 and TRBJ1-5; tentatively, D is TRBD1 (5 bases). The CDR3 extends over 17 amino acids. Per germline, CDR1 MNHEY and CDR2 SMNVEV (reference sequence).

The V call is TRBV30, the J call TRBJ1-1; 11 bases align to TRBD1. Per the germline V gene, CDR1 is GTSNPN and CDR2 is SVGIG (reference sequence). With 3 bases clipped from V and 3 bases from J, the junction kept 3 bases outside the gene matches. This CDR3 is built from 14 residues. The CDR3 spells CAWSPGQGDTEAFF. Here the CDR3 DNA reads TGTGCCTGGAGCCCGGGACAGGGGGACACTGAAGCTTTCTTT.

The table lists this clonotype with a few counts. The chain uses TRBV7-3 and TRBJ2-2; no firm D call. The germline CDR1 and CDR2 sequences are SGHTA and FQGTGA. This CDR3 has 15 amino acids. The V and J ends lost 1 base and 4 bases respectively, with 10 bases between them. The DNA of the CDR3 is TGTGCCAGCAGCTTAATGGCCAGCGTCACCGGGGAGCTGTTTTTT. This translates into CASSLMASVTGELFF.

This chain links TRBV11-2 with TRBJ2-1; D gene uncertain. The CDR3 sequence is 13 residues long. V lost 0 bases to trimming and J lost 12 bases, with 12 bases between them. Germline V gene sequence: CDR1 SGHAT, CDR2 FQNNGV. For the CDR3, the DNA is TGTGCCAGCAGCTTAGAATCGTTTAGACCGCAGTTCTTC. This encodes CASSLESFRPQFF.

This clonotype showed up many times. This chain uses TRBV7-2 with TRBJ2-1, with D possibly matching TRBD2 (5 bases). The length of the CDR3 is 14 residues. The germline V and J ends were trimmed by 8 bases and 4 bases, with 15 bases remaining between them. CDR1 is SGHTA and CDR2 is FQGNSA in the germline V gene. The CDR3 region is CASFPSAGYNEQFF. The CDR3, as DNA: TGTGCCAGCTTCCCCTCGGCGGGTTACAATGAGCAGTTCTTC.

This chain uses TRBV28 with TRBJ2-3; 7 bases line up with TRBD2. In germline, CDR1 is MDHEN, CDR2 SYDVKM. There are 17 residues in the CDR3. Losses at the gene ends were 2 bases for V and 5 bases for J; bases not matched to a gene: 13. Written as DNA, the CDR3 is TGTGCCAGCAGTTTAAGCCTTCCGGGAGGATCGGGAGATACGCAGTATTTT. Protein product: CASSLSLPGGSGDTQYF.

The table lists this clonotype with many counts. The rearrangement joins TRBV9 to TRBJ2-7; D is unresolved. Germline assignment: CDR1 SGDLS and CDR2 YYNGEE. V was pared by 0 bases and J by 5 bases, with 12 bases between. The CDR3 consists of 14 residues. The DNA of the CDR3 is TGTGCCAGCAGCGTAGATGGGAACAGCGACGAGCAGTACTTC. Translating gives CASSVDGNSDEQYF.

This clonotype has more than one count but fewer than ten. The V gene is TRBV12-3 or TRBV12-4, the J gene TRBJ2-1; TRBD1 aligns across 7 bases. J lost 15 bases, V lost 1 base, and 9 bases had no gene match. This CDR3 comprises 13 residues. CDR3 sequence: CASSLDPGGPWFF. CDR3 in DNA: TGTGCCAGCAGTTTAGACCCAGGGGGTCCATGGTTCTTC.

The V gene is TRBV3-1, the J gene TRBJ2-2; D gene ambiguous. The CDR3 is made up of 12 amino acids. CDR1 is LGHDT and CDR2 is YNNKEL in the germline V gene (reference sequence). The V end lost 3 bases, the J end lost 5 bases, and 4 bases lay between the germline ends. CDR3: CASSHSTGELFF. CDR3 DNA sequence: TGTGCCAGCAGCCATAGTACCGGGGAGCTGTTTTTT.

This clonotype has more than one count but fewer than ten. V is TRBV20-1 and J is TRBJ2-3; TRBD1 might be the D (5 bases). The CDR3 loop spans 17 amino acids. The germline gives CDR1 DFQATT, CDR2 SNEGSKA (reference sequence). V gave up 1 base and J gave up 0 bases, with 17 bases separating them. In DNA form, the CDR3 reads TGCAGTGCTAGAGCCTGGGGCGTCCGAGCTAGCACAGATACGCAGTATTTT. Amino acids: CSARAWGVRASTDTQYF.

This clonotype was observed many times. V is TRBV28 and J is TRBJ2-7, with D possibly TRBD2 on 6 matching bases. The CDR3 is 14 amino acids. V was cut by 1 base and J by 10 bases, with 17 bases left in between. Per the germline V gene, CDR1 is MDHEN and CDR2 is SYDVKM. DNA of the CDR3: TGTGCCAGCAGTTTATCCTCCCTAAGGGGAGGCCAGTACTTC. It encodes CASSLSSLRGGQYF.

This clonotype has a count of ten or more. This chain joins TRBV29-1 and TRBJ2-2; D uncertain. Germline V gene sequence: CDR1 SQVTM, CDR2 ANQGSEA. V dropped 7 bases and J dropped 6 bases, with 18 bases sitting between them. The CDR3 contains 14 residues. CDR3 sequence: CSAASLRQPGELFF. The CDR3 DNA follows: TGCAGCGCCGCGTCTCTTAGACAACCCGGGGAGCTGTTTTTT.

This clonotype was seen more than once but under ten times. The chain carries TRBV7-2 and TRBJ2-7; D is unresolved. This CDR3 spans 14 amino acids. V was clipped by 5 bases and J by 0 bases, with 11 bases between them. CDR1 is SGHTA and CDR2 is FQGNSA in the germline V gene. CDR3 amino acids: CASSDPTPSYEQYF. In DNA form, the CDR3 reads TGTGCCAGCAGCGATCCCACGCCCTCCTACGAGCAGTACTTC.

This clonotype was detected many times. The chain uses TRBV10-3 and TRBJ1-2; weak D call: TRBD1 (5 bases). Germline CDR1 reads ENHRY; CDR2 reads SYGVKD. Trimming left V 5 bases short and J 0 bases short, with 16 bases between. The CDR3 consists of 16 residues. CDR3 sequence: CAISHARQLANYGYTF. The CDR3 DNA is TGTGCCATCAGTCATGCGAGACAGCTAGCTAACTATGGCTACACCTTC.

This clonotype was detected many times. This chain uses TRBV7-8 with TRBJ1-1; no clear D. V was shortened by 5 bases and J by 7 bases, with 14 bases between the two germline ends. This CDR3 region has 13 residues. Germline V lookup: CDR1 SGHVS, CDR2 FQNEAQ. DNA for the CDR3: TGTGCCAGCAGCCCAAGGTTTATAGGTGAAGCTTTCTTT. This codes for CASSPRFIGEAFF.